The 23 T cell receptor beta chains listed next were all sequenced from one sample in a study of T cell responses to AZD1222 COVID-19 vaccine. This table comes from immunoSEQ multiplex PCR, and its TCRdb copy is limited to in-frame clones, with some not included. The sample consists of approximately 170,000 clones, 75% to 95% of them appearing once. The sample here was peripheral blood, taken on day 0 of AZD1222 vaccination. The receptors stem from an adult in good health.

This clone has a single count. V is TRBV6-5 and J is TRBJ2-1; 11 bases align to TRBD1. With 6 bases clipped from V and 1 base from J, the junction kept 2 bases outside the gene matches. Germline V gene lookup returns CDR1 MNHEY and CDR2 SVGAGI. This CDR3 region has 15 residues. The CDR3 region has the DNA TGTGCCAGCAGGGGGACAGGGGGTTCCTACAATGAGCAGTTCTTC. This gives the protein CASRGTGGSYNEQFF.

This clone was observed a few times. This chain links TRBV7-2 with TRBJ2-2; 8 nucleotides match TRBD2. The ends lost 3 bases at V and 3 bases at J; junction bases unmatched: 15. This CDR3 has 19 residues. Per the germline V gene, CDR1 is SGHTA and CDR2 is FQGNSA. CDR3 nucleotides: TGTGCCAGCAGCTTTCCTCTCGGTCTGGCGGGGGGAGACACCGGGGAGCTGTTTTTT. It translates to CASSFPLGLAGGDTGELFF.

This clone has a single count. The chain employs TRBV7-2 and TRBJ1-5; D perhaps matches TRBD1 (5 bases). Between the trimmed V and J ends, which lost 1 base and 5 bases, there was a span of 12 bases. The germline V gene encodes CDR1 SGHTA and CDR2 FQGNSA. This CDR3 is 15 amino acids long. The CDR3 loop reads CASSLVGTADQPQHF. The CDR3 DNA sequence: TGTGCCAGCAGCTTAGTCGGGACGGCGGATCAGCCCCAGCATTTT.

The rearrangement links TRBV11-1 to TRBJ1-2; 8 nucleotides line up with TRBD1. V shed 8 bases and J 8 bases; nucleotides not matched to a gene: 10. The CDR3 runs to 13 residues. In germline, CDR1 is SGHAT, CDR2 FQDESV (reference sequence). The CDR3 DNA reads TGTGCCAGCGGCCCCAGGGGGCTCGCGGGCTACACCTTC. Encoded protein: CASGPRGLAGYTF.

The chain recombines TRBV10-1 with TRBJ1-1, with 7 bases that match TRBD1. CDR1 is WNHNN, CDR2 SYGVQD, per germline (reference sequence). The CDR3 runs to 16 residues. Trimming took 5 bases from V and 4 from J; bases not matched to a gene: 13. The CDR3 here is CASSPTGAARGTEAFF. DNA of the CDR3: TGCGCCAGCAGTCCTACAGGGGCTGCGAGGGGCACTGAAGCTTTCTTT.

The CDR3: CATATPNTGELFF. CDR3 coding DNA: TGTGCCACCGCGACCCCAAACACCGGGGAGCTGTTTTTT. The rearrangement uses TRBV15 and TRBJ2-2, with unresolved D. V was cut by 8 bases and J by 2 bases, with 9 bases left in between. CDR3 size: 13 residues. Germline CDR1 and CDR2: LNHNV and YYDKDF (reference sequence).

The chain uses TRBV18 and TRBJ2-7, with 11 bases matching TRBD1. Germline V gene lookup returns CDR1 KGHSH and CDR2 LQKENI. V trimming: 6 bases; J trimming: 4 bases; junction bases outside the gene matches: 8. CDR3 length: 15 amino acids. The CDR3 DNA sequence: TGTGCCAGCTCCGAACCGGGACAGGGGGTATACGAGCAGTACTTC. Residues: CASSEPGQGVYEQYF.

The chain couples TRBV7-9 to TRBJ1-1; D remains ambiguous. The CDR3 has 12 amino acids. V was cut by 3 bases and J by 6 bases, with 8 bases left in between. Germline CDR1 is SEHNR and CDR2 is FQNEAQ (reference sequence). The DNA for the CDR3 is TGTGCCAGCAGCTTTGGTTACTCTGAAGCTTTCTTT. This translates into CASSFGYSEAFF.

This chain's CDR3 is CASNSGLAGSDEQFF. The CDR3 DNA follows: TGTGCCAGCAATTCGGGACTAGCGGGATCGGATGAGCAGTTCTTC. This chain uses TRBV28 with TRBJ2-1; TRBD2 matches at 13 bases. Trimming took 7 bases from V and 8 from J; bases not matched to a gene: 8. This CDR3 is built from 15 residues. Germline values: CDR1 MDHEN, CDR2 SYDVKM.

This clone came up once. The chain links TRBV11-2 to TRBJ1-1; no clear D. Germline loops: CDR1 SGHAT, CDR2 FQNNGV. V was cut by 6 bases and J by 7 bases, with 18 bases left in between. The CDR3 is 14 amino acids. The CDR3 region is CASSLPGPDYEAFF. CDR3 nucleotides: TGTGCCAGCAGTTTGCCCGGACCGGACTATGAAGCTTTCTTT.

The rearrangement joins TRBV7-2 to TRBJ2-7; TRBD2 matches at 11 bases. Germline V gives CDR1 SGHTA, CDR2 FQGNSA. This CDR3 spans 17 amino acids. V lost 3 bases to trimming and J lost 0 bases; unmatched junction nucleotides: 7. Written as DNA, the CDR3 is TGTGCCAGCAGCTTTAGACTAGCGGGACGGAGCTCCTACGAGCAGTACTTC. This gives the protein CASSFRLAGRSSYEQYF.

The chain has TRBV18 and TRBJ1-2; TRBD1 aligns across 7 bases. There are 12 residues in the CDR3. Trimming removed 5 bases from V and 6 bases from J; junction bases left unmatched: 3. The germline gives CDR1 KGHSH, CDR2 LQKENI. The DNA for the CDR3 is TGTGCCAGCTCATCGGACAGGCATGGCTACACCTTC. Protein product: CASSSDRHGYTF.

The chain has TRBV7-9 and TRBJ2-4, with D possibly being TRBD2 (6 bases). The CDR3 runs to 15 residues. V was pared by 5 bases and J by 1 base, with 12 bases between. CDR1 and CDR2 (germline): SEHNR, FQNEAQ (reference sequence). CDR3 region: CASSISRGAKNIQYF. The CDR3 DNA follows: TGTGCCAGCAGCATTAGCCGGGGGGCCAAAAACATTCAGTACTTC.

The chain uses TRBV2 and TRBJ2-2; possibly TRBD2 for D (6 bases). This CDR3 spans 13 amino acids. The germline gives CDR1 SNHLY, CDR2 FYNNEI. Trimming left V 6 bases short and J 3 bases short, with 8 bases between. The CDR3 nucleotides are TGTGCCAGCAGGGGGGGTGACACCGGGGAGCTGTTTTTT. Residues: CASRGGDTGELFF.

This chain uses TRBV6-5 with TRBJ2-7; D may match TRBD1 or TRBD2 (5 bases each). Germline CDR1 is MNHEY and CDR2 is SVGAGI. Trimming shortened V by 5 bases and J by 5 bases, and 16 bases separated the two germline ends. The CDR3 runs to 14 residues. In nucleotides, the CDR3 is TGTGCCAGCAGTCCCATCCTCCGGGACGACGAGCAGTACTTC. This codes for CASSPILRDDEQYF.

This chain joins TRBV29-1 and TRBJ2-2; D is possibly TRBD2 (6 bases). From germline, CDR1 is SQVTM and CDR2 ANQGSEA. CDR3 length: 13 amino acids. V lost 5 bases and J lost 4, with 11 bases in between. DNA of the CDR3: TGCAGCGTTCGGCGGGACCCCACCGGGGAGCTGTTTTTT. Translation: CSVRRDPTGELFF.

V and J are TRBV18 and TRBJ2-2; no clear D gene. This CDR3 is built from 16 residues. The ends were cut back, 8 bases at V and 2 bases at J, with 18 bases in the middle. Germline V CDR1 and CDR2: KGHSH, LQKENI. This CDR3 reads CASAPMTVYNTGELFF. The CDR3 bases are TGTGCCAGCGCTCCTATGACGGTCTATAACACCGGGGAGCTGTTTTTT.

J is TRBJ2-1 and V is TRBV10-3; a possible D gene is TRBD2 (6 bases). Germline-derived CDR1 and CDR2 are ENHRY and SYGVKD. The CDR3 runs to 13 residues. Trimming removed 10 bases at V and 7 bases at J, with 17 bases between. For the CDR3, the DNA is TGTGCCACCAACCCCGGGAGCGTAAATGAGCAGTTCTTC. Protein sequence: CATNPGSVNEQFF.

Here the CDR3 DNA reads TGTGCCAATCAGTCCTACGAGCAGTACTTC. Translation: CANQSYEQYF. The chain recombines TRBV21-1 with TRBJ2-7; TRBD1, the table's D call, lacks a check against the DNA. TRBV21-1 is shown as a pseudogene. The CDR3 covers 10 residues.

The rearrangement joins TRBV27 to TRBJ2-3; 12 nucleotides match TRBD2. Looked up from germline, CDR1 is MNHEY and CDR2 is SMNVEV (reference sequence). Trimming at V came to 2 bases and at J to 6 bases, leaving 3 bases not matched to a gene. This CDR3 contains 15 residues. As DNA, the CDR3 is TGTGCCAGCAGTTTAGGAACTAGCGGGAGGGATACGCAGTATTTT. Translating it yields CASSLGTSGRDTQYF.

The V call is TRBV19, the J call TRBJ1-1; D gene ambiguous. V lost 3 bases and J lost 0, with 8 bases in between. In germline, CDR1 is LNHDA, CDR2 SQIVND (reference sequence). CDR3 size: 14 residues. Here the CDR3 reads CASSIGKLNTEAFF. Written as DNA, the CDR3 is TGTGCCAGTAGTATTGGGAAGTTGAACACTGAAGCTTTCTTT.

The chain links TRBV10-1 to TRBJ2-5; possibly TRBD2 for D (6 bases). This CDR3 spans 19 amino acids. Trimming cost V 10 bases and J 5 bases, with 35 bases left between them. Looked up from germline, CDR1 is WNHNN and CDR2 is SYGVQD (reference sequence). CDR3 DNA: TGCGCCACTACCCATCCAAACCCGGAGGGGTGGATGGCCGGGGAGACCCAGTACTTC. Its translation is CATTHPNPEGWMAGETQYF.

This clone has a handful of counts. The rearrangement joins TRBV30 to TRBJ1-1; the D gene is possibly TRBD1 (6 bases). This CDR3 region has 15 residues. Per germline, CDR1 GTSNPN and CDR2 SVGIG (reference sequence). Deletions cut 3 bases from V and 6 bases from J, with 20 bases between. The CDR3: CAWRGGGVEIAEAFF. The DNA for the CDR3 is TGTGCCTGGAGAGGAGGGGGAGTTGAAATCGCTGAAGCTTTCTTT.